The clone carrying this T cell receptor (beta chain) was detected many times. These data are taken from a study of human T cells and chemical hapten exposure. Germline V gene sequence: CDR1 SGHAT, CDR2 FQNNGV. The CDR3 is 15 residues long. V lost 4 bases to trimming and J lost 3 bases, with 15 bases between them. Regarding time point: patch test 1, 2 weeks after DPC sensitization. Sample treatment: therapeutic diphenylcyclopropenone sensitization with weekly scalp DPC. From the RACE reads, TCRdb called clonotypes with MiXCR, one entry per CDR3 protein. Counted here are fewer than 130,000 distinct CDR3 sequences, roughly 11% occurring once; the ten biggest clones make up around 3.6%.

The receptor was isolated from a woman in her 40s with alopecia areata. Some clones in this sample may be carry-over from other donors' samples. This chain connects TRBV11-2 to TRBJ2-5; no firm D call. The source was whole blood, collected in connection with sensitization to the hapten diphenylcyclopropenone (DPC). The CDR3 is CASSSHEAAEETQYF. Written as DNA, the CDR3 is TGTGCCAGCAGCTCCCATGAGGCAGCCGAAGAGACCCAGTACTTC.